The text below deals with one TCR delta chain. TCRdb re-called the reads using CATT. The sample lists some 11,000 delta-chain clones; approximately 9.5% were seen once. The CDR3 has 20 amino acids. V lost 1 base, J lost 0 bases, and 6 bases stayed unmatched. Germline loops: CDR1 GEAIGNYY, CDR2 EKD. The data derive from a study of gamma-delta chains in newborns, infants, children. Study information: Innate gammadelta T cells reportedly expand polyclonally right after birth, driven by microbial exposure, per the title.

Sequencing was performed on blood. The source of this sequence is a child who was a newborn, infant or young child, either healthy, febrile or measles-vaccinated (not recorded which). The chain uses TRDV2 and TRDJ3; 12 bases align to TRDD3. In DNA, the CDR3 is TGTGCCTGTGACACATTACTGGGGGATACCGGCTCCTGGGACACCCGACAGATGTTTTTC. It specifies CACDTLLGDTGSWDTRQMFF.